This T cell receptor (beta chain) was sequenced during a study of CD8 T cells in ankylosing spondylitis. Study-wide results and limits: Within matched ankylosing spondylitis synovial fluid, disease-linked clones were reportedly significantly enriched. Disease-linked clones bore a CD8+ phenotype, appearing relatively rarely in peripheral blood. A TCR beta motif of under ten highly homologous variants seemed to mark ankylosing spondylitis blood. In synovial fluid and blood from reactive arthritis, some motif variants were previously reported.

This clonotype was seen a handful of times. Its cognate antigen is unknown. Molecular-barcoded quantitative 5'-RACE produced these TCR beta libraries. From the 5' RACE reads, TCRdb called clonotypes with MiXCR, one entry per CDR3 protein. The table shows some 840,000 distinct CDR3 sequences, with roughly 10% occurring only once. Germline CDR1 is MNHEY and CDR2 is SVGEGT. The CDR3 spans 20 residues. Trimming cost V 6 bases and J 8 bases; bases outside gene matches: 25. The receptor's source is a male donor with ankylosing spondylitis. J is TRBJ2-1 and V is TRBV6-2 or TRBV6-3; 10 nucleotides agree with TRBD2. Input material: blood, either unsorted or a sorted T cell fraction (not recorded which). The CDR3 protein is CASSPPRRAGGTNSGDEQFF. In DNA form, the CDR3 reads TGTGCCAGCAGCCCCCCGCGGCGAGCGGGAGGGACCAACAGTGGGGATGAGCAGTTCTTC.